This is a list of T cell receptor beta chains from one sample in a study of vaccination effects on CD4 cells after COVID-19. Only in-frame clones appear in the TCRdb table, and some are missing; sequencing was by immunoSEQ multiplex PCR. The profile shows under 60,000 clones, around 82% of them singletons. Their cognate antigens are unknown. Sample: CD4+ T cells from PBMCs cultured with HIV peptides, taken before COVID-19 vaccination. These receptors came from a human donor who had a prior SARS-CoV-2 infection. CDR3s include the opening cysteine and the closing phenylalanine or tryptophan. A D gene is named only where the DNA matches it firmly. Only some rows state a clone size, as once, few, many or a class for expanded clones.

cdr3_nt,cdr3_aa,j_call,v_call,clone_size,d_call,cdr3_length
TGTGCCAGCAGCTCAGGGCATTGGACAGGAGACAATGAGCAGTTCTTC,CASSSGHWTGDNEQFF,TRBJ2-1,TRBV5-6,-,TRBD1,16
TGTGCCAGCAGTTACTCGACTACCGTGGGGGGGGATACGCAGTATTTT,CASSYSTTVGGDTQYF,TRBJ2-3,TRBV6-5,-,TRBD2,16
TGTGCCAGCAGCTTAGCGTCGGGCGGGGTTCAGTACTTC,CASSLASGGVQYF,TRBJ2-7,TRBV7-9,few,-,13
TGTGCCATGGCTGAGAGCACAGATACGCAGTATTTT,CAMAESTDTQYF,TRBJ2-3,TRBV10-3,-,-,12
TGTGCCAGCAGCCTGGGAGGGACCTACGAGCAGTACTTC,CASSLGGTYEQYF,TRBJ2-7,TRBV11-3,-,TRBD2,13
TGTGCCATCAGTGGAGGGGATCAGCCCCAGCATTTT,CAISGGDQPQHF,TRBJ1-5,TRBV10-3,few,-,12
TGTGCCACCAGTGATCCGGGACAGGGGACAGATACGCAGTATTTT,CATSDPGQGTDTQYF,TRBJ2-3,TRBV24-1,-,TRBD1,15
TGCGCCAGCAGCCAGTATCCCCCGGGACAGGGAAGAAGGGGGACTAATGAAAAACTGTTTTTT,CASSQYPPGQGRRGTNEKLFF,TRBJ1-4,TRBV4-3,-,TRBD1,21
TGCAGCGTTGAAGTGGTGGGGTTCGGGGACACTGAAGCTTTCTTT,CSVEVVGFGDTEAFF,TRBJ1-1,TRBV29-1,once,-,15
TGCGCCAGCAGCTTGGGCATCGGACCCTACTATGGCTACACCTTC,CASSLGIGPYYGYTF,TRBJ1-2,TRBV5-1,once,-,15
TGTGCCAGCAGCCAAGAGGGACAGGGTTACACTGAAGCTTTCTTT,CASSQEGQGYTEAFF,TRBJ1-1,TRBV7-3,-,TRBD1,15
TGTGCCAGCAGTGTGTCTCAGATTAACTACGAGCAGTACTTC,CASSVSQINYEQYF,TRBJ2-7,TRBV2,-,-,14
TGTGCCAGCCGCGTCGGGTTTCGCACAGATACGCAGTATTTT,CASRVGFRTDTQYF,TRBJ2-3,TRBV19,-,-,14
TGTGCTAGTGGTTTGGGCTATTCGGTCCCTGAAGCTTTCTTT,CASGLGYSVPEAFF,TRBJ1-1,TRBV12-5,-,-,14
TGTGCCAGCAGCTCCGTGGGCCCGGGACTAGCGGGGGGTCTAATTCCACAAAATGAGCAGTTCTTC,CASSSVGPGLAGGLIPQNEQFF,TRBJ2-1,TRBV13,-,TRBD2,22
TGTGCCAGCTCACCAGGCCCCTCTGGAAACACCATATATTTT,CASSPGPSGNTIYF,TRBJ1-3,TRBV18,once,-,14
TGCGCCAGCAGCTTGAGTGGTCCTGGGCAACAAGATACGCAGTATTTT,CASSLSGPGQQDTQYF,TRBJ2-3,TRBV5-1,-,-,16
TGTGCCAGCAGTCCCCCTAGCACAGATACGCAGTATTTT,CASSPPSTDTQYF,TRBJ2-3,TRBV5-6,-,-,13
TGTGCCACCAGTGACACCATTGAAGGGGGGACCCAGTACTTC,CATSDTIEGGTQYF,TRBJ2-5,TRBV24-1,-,-,14
TGCGCCAGCAGCTTGGAATCAGGGGGGCGGTACGAGCAGTACTTC,CASSLESGGRYEQYF,TRBJ2-7,TRBV5-1,few,-,15
TGTGCCAGCAGCTTAGTAGCGACATCGAGGGGCGAGCAGTACTTC,CASSLVATSRGEQYF,TRBJ2-7,TRBV7-8,-,-,15
TGCGCCAGCAGCCTCGAGGGGATTTCTGGAAACACCATATATTTT,CASSLEGISGNTIYF,TRBJ1-3,TRBV4-1,-,-,15
TGCGCCAGCAGCTTGTTGGGACAGGGGTACCAAGAGACCCAGTACTTC,CASSLLGQGYQETQYF,TRBJ2-5,TRBV5-1,-,TRBD1,16
TGTGCCAGCAGTGAATACTGGTTGGATACGCAGTATTTT,CASSEYWLDTQYF,TRBJ2-3,TRBV6-4,-,-,13
TGTGCCTGGAGTGATTGGACAGGGGGGAACACTGAAGCTTTCTTT,CAWSDWTGGNTEAFF,TRBJ1-1,TRBV30,-,TRBD1,15
TGTGCCTGGACCGAGGCGGGGCTGTTCTCTGGAAACACCATATATTTT,CAWTEAGLFSGNTIYF,TRBJ1-3,TRBV30,-,-,16
TGTGCCAGCTCACAGGACAGGGTTGAATATGGCGAGCAGTACTTC,CASSQDRVEYGEQYF,TRBJ2-7,TRBV18,-,TRBD1,15
TGTGCCAGCAGCTTAGATTCGGGGGCAGATACGCAGTATTTT,CASSLDSGADTQYF,TRBJ2-3,TRBV11-3,once,-,14
TGCGCCAGCAGCCTCGGACTAGCGGGGGGTTTAGATACGCAGTATTTT,CASSLGLAGGLDTQYF,TRBJ2-3,TRBV5-1,once,TRBD2,16
TGTGCCAGCAGCCAGTACAGGGGTACCTATGGCTACACCTTC,CASSQYRGTYGYTF,TRBJ1-2,TRBV3-1/TRBV3-2,-,TRBD1,14
TGTGCCAGCAGCTCCTCAGGGGCTGTCCAAGAGACCCAGTACTTC,CASSSSGAVQETQYF,TRBJ2-5,TRBV7-3,-,-,15
TGCGCCAGCAGCTTCATGGGCGGGGGGGCCGTTGAGACCCAGTACTTC,CASSFMGGGAVETQYF,TRBJ2-5,TRBV4-1,few,TRBD2,16
TGTGCCAGCAGCCAAGATGTCCGGGAGTGGGAGACCCAGTACTTC,CASSQDVREWETQYF,TRBJ2-5,TRBV3-1/TRBV3-2,once,-,15
TGCAGTGCTAGTCAGGGGGTAAACTATGGCTACACCTTC,CSASQGVNYGYTF,TRBJ1-2,TRBV20-1,few,TRBD1,13
TGTGCCAGCAGTGCACTAGGGGGAAGAAACTATGGCTACACCTTC,CASSALGGRNYGYTF,TRBJ1-2,TRBV2,-,-,15
TGTGCCAGCAGCCTAAGACTAGCGGGGGGGAACGAGCAGTTCTTC,CASSLRLAGGNEQFF,TRBJ2-1,TRBV3-1/TRBV3-2,-,TRBD2,15
TGTGCCAGCAGCTCCAGGGATACCGGGGAGCTGTTTTTT,CASSSRDTGELFF,TRBJ2-2,TRBV7-3,few,-,13
TGCGCCACCGCACCAGACCCTCAAGAGACCCAGTACTTC,CATAPDPQETQYF,TRBJ2-5,TRBV5-1,-,-,13
TGCGCCAGCACGTCGGGACAGGGGGCATATGGCTACACCTTC,CASTSGQGAYGYTF,TRBJ1-2,TRBV10-1,once,TRBD1,14
TGTGCCAGCAGCTTAGGGGCAGGGGTGGACAATCAGCCCCAGCATTTT,CASSLGAGVDNQPQHF,TRBJ1-5,TRBV7-8,-,-,16
TGTGCCAGCAGTTACGCACGGACAGGGGGCGGGTATGGCTACACCTTC,CASSYARTGGGYGYTF,TRBJ1-2,TRBV6-5,once,TRBD1,16
TGTGCCAGCAGCGAACACGGGGGAATGAACACTGAAGCTTTCTTT,CASSEHGGMNTEAFF,TRBJ1-1,TRBV9,-,-,15